This T cell receptor (beta chain) was captured by sequencing in a study of T-cell reconstitution after alpha-beta-depleted transplantation in children (dated by TCRdb to the mid-2010s). Some background on the complete study: Using TCR repertoire profiling, the study followed T-cell immune reconstitution in a quantitative way in children after TCRalphabeta/CD19-depleted allogeneic hematopoietic cell transplantation. General study outcomes and caveats: Over the following months the frequencies of hyperexpanded clones went down, and after one year T-cell counts and TCRbeta diversity were mostly credited to newly produced T cells. About two months after transplant, the apparently early recovery of alphabetaT-cell counts reportedly depended on just several hundred clones that had expanded rapidly and came from non-depleted graft cells. The high TCRbeta diversity at day 60 in some patients was ascribed to recipient T cells and intrathymic progenitors that had survived conditioning.

This clonotype was counted ten times or more. There is no known antigen for this receptor. Base qualities are not at hand, and no much larger clone is one base apart. Receptor amplification or capture employed PCR. The sequencing machine was an Illumina HiSeq 2500. TCR libraries were prepared with molecular barcoding, using unique molecular identifiers to normalize TCRbeta repertoire quantification. Through fastp at Q25 and MiXCR, TCRdb rebuilt clones from the public reads, retaining in-frame beta chains. Rows merge per CDR3 protein into single entries with the most common DNA and genes. The sample table holds 95,000 to 150,000 distinct CDR3 sequences, of which 23% were seen once. The top ten clonotypes cover approximately 10% of the sample. What this sample's treatment or condition label stands for: allogeneic hematopoietic cell transplantation with graft depleted of TCRalphabeta T cells and CD19 B cells. Transplant recipients were children who received TCRalphabeta/CD19-depleted allogeneic hematopoietic cell grafts.

The germline V gene encodes CDR1 SGHAT and CDR2 FQNNGV. V loses 1 base at its end and J loses 0 bases; junction bases beyond the gene matches: 5. The CDR3 sequence holds 18 residues, the cysteine and phenylalanine included. The kept DNA is CDR3 alone, 54 bases in frame from the first base. The chain joins TRBV11-2 to TRBJ1-4, and TRBD1 matches 10 of the central bases. This TCR came from a male patient between 2 and 9 years old who had a stem cell transplant for chronic granulomatous disease, so the T cells may come from the graft donor. Sequenced material: PBMCs, mostly from graft donor cells, taken 180 days after TCRalphabeta/CD19-depleted stem cell transplant. The CDR3 amino acid sequence is: CASSLVGTGVATNEKLFF. At the DNA level, the sequence is TGTGCCAGCAGCTTAGTCGGGACAGGGGTTGCAACTAATGAAAAACTGTTTTTT.